These 7 T cell receptor beta chains were all obtained from the same sample, sequenced in a study of T-cell memory formation after mild COVID-19. TCRdb used MiXCR to reprocess the 5' RACE reads, holding one entry per CDR3 protein. The sample records under 550,000 distinct CDR3 sequences, roughly 18% being singletons. Sequencing was performed on PBMCs or a T cell subset sorted from them (not recorded which). These receptors were obtained from a man younger than 30 who had mild COVID-19 (a few samples of this study predate the infection). Cell type and time point are not known.

The chain uses TRBV4-2 and TRBJ1-5; D gene unclear. The CDR3 contains 15 residues. The germline V and J ends were trimmed by 4 bases and 1 base, with 11 bases remaining between them. Germline CDR1 is LGHNA and CDR2 is YNFKEQ. The CDR3 is CASSRDRESNQPQHF. DNA for the CDR3: TGTGCCAGCAGCCGCGATCGGGAGAGCAATCAGCCCCAGCATTTT.

This clonotype was picked up many times. The CDR3 sequence: CASSFQAAGRELFF. The CDR3 nucleotides are TGTGCCAGCAGCTTCCAGGCGGCAGGCCGGGAGCTGTTTTTT. The chain employs TRBV7-9 and TRBJ2-2; D is unclear. Trimming stripped 3 bases from V and 9 bases from J, with 14 bases between. The CDR3 runs to 14 residues. Germline values: CDR1 SEHNR, CDR2 FQNEAQ (reference sequence).

This chain joins TRBV7-9 and TRBJ2-1, with D uncertain. This CDR3 has 15 residues. Germline V lookup: CDR1 SEHNR, CDR2 FQNEAQ (reference sequence). Trimming took 5 bases from V and 10 from J, leaving 21 bases between them. The CDR3 DNA reads TGTGCCAGCAGCCCAGATGCCTTGAATACCCCGGAGCAGTTCTTC. The encoded protein is CASSPDALNTPEQFF.

This clonotype was seen more than once but under ten times. This chain uses TRBV5-1 with TRBJ1-1, with a tentative D call TRBD1 (6 bases). CDR1 is SGHRS and CDR2 is YFSETQ in the germline V gene. Deletions cut 7 bases from V and 1 base from J, with 17 bases between. The CDR3 consists of 15 residues. In DNA form, the CDR3 reads TGCGCCAGCCGAATTGACGGACAGCCGAACACTGAAGCTTTCTTT. It encodes CASRIDGQPNTEAFF.

The chain recombines TRBV5-4 with TRBJ2-3, with 10 bases lining up with TRBD2. The CDR3 runs 18 residues. V lost 1 base, J lost 4 bases, and 12 bases stayed unmatched. The V gene's germline CDR1 is SGHNT and CDR2 YYREEE (reference sequence). CDR3 coding DNA: TGTGCCAGCAGCTTGACAGCGGGGGGGCCCAGGTCCCCAGATACGCAGTATTTT. This sequence encodes CASSLTAGGPRSPDTQYF.

This clonotype was observed a handful of times. This chain joins TRBV11-2 and TRBJ1-1; unclear D gene. Germline loops: CDR1 SGHAT, CDR2 FQNNGV. The CDR3 totals 13 residues. The V end was cut by 0 bases, the J end by 4 bases, with 6 bases between. CDR3 nucleotides: TGTGCCAGCAGCTTAGATTGGAGCACTGAAGCTTTCTTT. Its protein is CASSLDWSTEAFF. The full variable domain, completed using reference TRBV11-2 and TRBJ1-1, is EAGVAQSPRYKIIEKRQSVAFWCNPISGHATLYWYQQILGQGPKLLIQFQNNGVVDDSQLPKDRFSAERLKGVDSTLKIQPAKLEDSAVYLCASSLDWSTEAFFGQGTRLTVV.

The rearrangement joins TRBV11-2 to TRBJ2-1; TRBD1 or TRBD2 may be the D gene (5 bases each). Germline CDR1 and CDR2: SGHAT and FQNNGV. V lost 3 bases and J lost 4, with 10 bases in between. This CDR3 region has 14 residues. This chain's CDR3 is CASSLGVTYNEQFF. The DNA of the CDR3 is TGTGCCAGCAGCTTGGGGGTCACTTACAATGAGCAGTTCTTC. Drawing the rest from reference TRBV11-2 and TRBJ2-1, the complete variable domain is EAGVAQSPRYKIIEKRQSVAFWCNPISGHATLYWYQQILGQGPKLLIQFQNNGVVDDSQLPKDRFSAERLKGVDSTLKIQPAKLEDSAVYLCASSLGVTYNEQFFGPGTRLTVL.